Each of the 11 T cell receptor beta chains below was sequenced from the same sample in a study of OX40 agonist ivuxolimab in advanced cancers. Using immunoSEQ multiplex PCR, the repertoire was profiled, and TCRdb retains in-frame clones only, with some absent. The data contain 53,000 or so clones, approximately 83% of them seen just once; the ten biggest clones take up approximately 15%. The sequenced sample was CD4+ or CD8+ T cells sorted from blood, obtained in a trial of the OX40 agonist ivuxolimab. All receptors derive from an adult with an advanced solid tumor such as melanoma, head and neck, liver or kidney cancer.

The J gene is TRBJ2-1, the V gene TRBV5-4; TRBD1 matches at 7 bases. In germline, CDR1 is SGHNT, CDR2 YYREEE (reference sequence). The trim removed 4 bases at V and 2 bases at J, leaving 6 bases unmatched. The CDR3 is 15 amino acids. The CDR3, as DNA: TGTGCCAGCAGCCACCGGGACAGAACCTACAATGAGCAGTTCTTC. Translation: CASSHRDRTYNEQFF.

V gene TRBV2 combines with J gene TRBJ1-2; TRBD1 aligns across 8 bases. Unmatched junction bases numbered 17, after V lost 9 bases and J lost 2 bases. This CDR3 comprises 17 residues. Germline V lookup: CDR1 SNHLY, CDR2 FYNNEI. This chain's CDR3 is CASTRRGQGALNYGYTF. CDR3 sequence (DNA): TGTGCCAGTACCCGACGGGGGCAGGGGGCACTAAACTATGGCTACACCTTC.

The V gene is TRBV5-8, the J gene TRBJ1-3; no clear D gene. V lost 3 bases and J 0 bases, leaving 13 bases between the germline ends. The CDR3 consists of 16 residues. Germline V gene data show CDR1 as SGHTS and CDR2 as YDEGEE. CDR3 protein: CASSSEPRVSGNTIYF. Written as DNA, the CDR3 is TGTGCCAGCAGCTCGGAACCTAGGGTCTCTGGAAACACCATATATTTT.

CDR3 nucleotides: TGTGCCAGCAGTGCGGGAGATACGCAGTATTTT. Amino acids: CASSAGDTQYF. This chain joins TRBV6-4 and TRBJ2-3; no reliable D call. Germline V gene sequence: CDR1 MRHNA, CDR2 SNTAGT. V was trimmed by 4 bases and J by 5 bases, leaving 4 bases between them. This CDR3 contains 11 residues.

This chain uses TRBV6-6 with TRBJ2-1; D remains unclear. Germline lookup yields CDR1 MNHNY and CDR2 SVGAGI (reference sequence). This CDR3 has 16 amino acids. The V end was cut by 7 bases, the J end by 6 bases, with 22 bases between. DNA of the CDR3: TGTGCCAGCAAAGGGTGGTCCCCAGCTATAGGCAATGAGCAGTTCTTC. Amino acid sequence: CASKGWSPAIGNEQFF.

CDR3 residues: CASSRRQGASPQHF. The CDR3, as DNA: TGTGCCAGCAGTCGCAGACAGGGAGCGTCCCCCCAGCATTTT. This sequence joins TRBV28 and TRBJ1-5; TRBD1 matches 7 bases. Germline trimming cut 5 bases from V and 10 bases from J; bases unmatched to any gene: 11. The CDR3 runs to 14 residues. The germline V gene has CDR1 MDHEN and CDR2 SYDVKM.

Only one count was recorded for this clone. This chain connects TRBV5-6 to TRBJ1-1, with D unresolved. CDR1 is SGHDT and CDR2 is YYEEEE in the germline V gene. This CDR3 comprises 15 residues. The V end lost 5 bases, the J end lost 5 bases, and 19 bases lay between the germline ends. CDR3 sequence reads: CASSASGWKRTEAFF. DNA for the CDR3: TGTGCCAGCAGTGCCTCCGGGTGGAAGAGGACTGAAGCTTTCTTT.

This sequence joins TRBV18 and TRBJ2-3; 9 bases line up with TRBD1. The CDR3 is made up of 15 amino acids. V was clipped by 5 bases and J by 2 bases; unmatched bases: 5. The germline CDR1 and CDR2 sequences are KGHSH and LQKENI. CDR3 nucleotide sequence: TGTGCCAGCTCAGCGACAGGGGGAAACACAGATACGCAGTATTTT. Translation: CASSATGGNTDTQYF.

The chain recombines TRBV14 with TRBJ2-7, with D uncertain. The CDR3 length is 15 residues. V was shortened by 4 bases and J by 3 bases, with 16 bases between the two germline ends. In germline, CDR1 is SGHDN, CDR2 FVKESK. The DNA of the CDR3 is TGTGCCAGCAGCCTGACTTTGAGCAATAACTACGAGCAGTACTTC. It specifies CASSLTLSNNYEQYF.

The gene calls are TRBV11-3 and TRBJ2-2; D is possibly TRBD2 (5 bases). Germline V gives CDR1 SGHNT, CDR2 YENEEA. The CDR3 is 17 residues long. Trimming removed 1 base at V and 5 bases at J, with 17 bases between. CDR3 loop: CASSLGGASGWTGELFF. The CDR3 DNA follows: TGTGCCAGCAGCTTAGGGGGAGCGTCGGGGTGGACCGGGGAGCTGTTTTTT. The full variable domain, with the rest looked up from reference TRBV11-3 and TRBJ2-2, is EAGVVQSPRYKIIEKKQPVAFWCNPISGHNTLYWYLQNLGQGPELLIRYENEEAVDDSQLPKDRFSAERLKGVDSTLKIQPAELGDSAVYLCASSLGGASGWTGELFFGEGSRLTVL.

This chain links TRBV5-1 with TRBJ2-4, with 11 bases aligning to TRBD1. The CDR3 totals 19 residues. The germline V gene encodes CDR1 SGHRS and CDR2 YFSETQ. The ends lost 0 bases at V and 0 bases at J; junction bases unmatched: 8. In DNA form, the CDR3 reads TGCGCCAGCAGCTTGGATCGGACAGGGGGCGATCGAGCCAAAAACATTCAGTACTTC. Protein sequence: CASSLDRTGGDRAKNIQYF. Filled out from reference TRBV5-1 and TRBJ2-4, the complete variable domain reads KAGVTQTPRYLIKTRGQQVTLSCSPISGHRSVSWYQQTPGQGLQFLFEYFSETQRNKGNFPGRFSGRQFSNSRSEMNVSTLELGDSALYLCASSLDRTGGDRAKNIQYFGAGTRLSVL.